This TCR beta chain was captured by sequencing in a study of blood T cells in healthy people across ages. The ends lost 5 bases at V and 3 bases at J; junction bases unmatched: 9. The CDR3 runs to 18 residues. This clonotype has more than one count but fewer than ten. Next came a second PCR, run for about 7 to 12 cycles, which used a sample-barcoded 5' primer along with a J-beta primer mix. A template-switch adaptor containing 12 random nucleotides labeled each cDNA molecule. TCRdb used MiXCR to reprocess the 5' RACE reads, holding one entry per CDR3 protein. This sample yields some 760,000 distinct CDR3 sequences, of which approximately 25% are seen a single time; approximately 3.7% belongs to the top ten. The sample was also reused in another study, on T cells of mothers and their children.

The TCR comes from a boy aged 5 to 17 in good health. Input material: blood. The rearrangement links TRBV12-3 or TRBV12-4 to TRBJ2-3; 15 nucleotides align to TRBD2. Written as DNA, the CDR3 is TGTGCCAGCAGTGTACTGGGACTAGCGGGGGGAGCGACAGATACGCAGTATTTT. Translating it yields CASSVLGLAGGATDTQYF.